Following are 8 T cell receptor beta chains from one sample sequenced in a study of blood T cell repertoires in COVID-19. TCRdb keeps only in-frame clones here, not all; method: immunoSEQ multiplex PCR. In the table there are a few hundred thousand clones, around nine tenths of which are singletons. Sequencing was carried out using peripheral blood. The origin of the receptors is a woman in her sixties with COVID-19, enrolled during active disease.

The chain couples TRBV28 to TRBJ2-7; D is perhaps TRBD2 (5 bases). Trimming pared 4 bases from V and 4 bases from J, leaving 14 bases between. The CDR3 covers 14 residues. Germline V gene data show CDR1 as MDHEN and CDR2 as SYDVKM. CDR3 residues: CASSWTALGYEQYF. DNA of the CDR3: TGTGCCAGCAGTTGGACTGCACTTGGGTACGAGCAGTACTTC.

V and J are TRBV6-5 and TRBJ1-3; D ambiguous. Germline CDR1 reads MNHEY; CDR2 reads SVGAGI. This CDR3 spans 14 amino acids. V dropped 5 bases and J dropped 1 base, with 9 bases sitting between them. Here the CDR3 DNA reads TGTGCCAGCAGTCGGGGAGTATCTGGAAACACCATATATTTT. Translation: CASSRGVSGNTIYF.

This clone appeared a few times. The chain links TRBV6-2 or TRBV6-3 to TRBJ1-2, with D perhaps matching TRBD1 (5 bases). Germline CDR1 is MNHEY and CDR2 is SVGEGT. The CDR3 length is 14 residues. V was cut by 5 bases and J by 0 bases, with 10 bases left in between. The CDR3 nucleotides are TGTGCCAGCAGTGGGGCGAGGACTAACTATGGCTACACCTTC. It is translated as CASSGARTNYGYTF.

V gene TRBV7-9 combines with J gene TRBJ1-1; TRBD1 matches at 7 bases. Trimming removed 5 bases from V and 0 bases from J; junction bases left unmatched: 3. Germline-derived CDR1 and CDR2 are SEHNR and FQNEAQ (reference sequence). CDR3 length equals 14 residues. The CDR3 DNA sequence: TGTGCCAGCAGCGCGGGGACAGTGAACACTGAAGCTTTCTTT. Protein sequence: CASSAGTVNTEAFF.

This chain joins TRBV19 and TRBJ1-4, with 8 bases lining up with TRBD1. Germline CDR1 LNHDA, CDR2 SQIVND (reference sequence). The ends lost 5 bases at V and 4 bases at J; junction bases unmatched: 6. This CDR3 is built from 15 residues. CDR3 coding DNA: TGTGCCAGTAGTGCTCCCAGGGGGCTTAATGAAAAACTGTTTTTT. It translates to CASSAPRGLNEKLFF.

V gene TRBV9 combines with J gene TRBJ2-3, with 7 bases that match TRBD1. Germline trimming cut 4 bases from V and 4 bases from J; bases unmatched to any gene: 12. Germline lookup yields CDR1 SGDLS and CDR2 YYNGEE. The CDR3 runs 16 residues. The CDR3 DNA reads as TGTGCCAGCAGCCCCGGACAGGCAGGTAGCGCAGATACGCAGTATTTT. Encoded protein: CASSPGQAGSADTQYF.

The chain carries TRBV9 and TRBJ2-3; TRBD1 aligns across 7 bases. The J segment lost 2 bases and the V segment lost 4 bases, leaving 7 bases of the junction unmatched. Germline CDR1 is SGDLS and CDR2 is YYNGEE. The CDR3 runs 15 residues. The CDR3 spells CASSFSGTVTDTQYF. The DNA of the CDR3 is TGTGCCAGCAGCTTTAGTGGGACAGTCACAGATACGCAGTATTTT. The full variable domain, rest sourced from reference TRBV9 and TRBJ2-3, is DSGVTQTPKHLITATGQRVTLRCSPRSGDLSVYWYQQSLDQGLQFLIQYYNGEERAKGNILERFSAQQFPDLHSELNLSSLELGDSALYFCASSFSGTVTDTQYFGPGTRLTVL.

The chain is built from TRBV7-6 and TRBJ2-7; 11 bases match TRBD2. The J segment lost 0 bases and the V segment lost 1 base, leaving 5 bases of the junction unmatched. The germline gives CDR1 SGHVS, CDR2 FNYEAQ. This CDR3 region has 17 residues. The CDR3 spells CASSLVAGGPSSYEQYF. The CDR3 DNA is TGTGCCAGCAGCTTAGTAGCGGGAGGGCCGAGCTCCTACGAGCAGTACTTC.